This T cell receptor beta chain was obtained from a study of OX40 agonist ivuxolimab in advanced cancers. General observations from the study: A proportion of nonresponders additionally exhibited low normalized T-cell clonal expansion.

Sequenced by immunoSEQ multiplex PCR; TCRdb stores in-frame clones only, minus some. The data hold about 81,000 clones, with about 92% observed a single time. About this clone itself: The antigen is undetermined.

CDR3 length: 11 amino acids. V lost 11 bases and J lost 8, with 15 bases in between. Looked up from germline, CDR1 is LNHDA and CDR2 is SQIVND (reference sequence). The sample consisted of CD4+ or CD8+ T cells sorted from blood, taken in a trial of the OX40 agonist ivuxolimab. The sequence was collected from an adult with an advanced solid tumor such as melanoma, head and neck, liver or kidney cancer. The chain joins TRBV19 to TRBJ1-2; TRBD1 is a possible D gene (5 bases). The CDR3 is CACRVSGGYTF. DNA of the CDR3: TGTGCCTGCAGGGTGTCTGGAGGCTACACCTTC.